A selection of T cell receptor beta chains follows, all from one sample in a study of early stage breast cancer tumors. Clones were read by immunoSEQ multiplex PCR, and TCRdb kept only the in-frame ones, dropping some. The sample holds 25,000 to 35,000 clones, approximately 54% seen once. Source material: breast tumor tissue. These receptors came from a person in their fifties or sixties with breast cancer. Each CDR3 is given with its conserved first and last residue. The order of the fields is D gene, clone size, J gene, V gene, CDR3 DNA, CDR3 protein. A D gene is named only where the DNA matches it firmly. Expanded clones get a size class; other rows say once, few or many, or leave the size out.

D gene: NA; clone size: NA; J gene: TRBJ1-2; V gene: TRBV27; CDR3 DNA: TGTGCCAGCAGTCCTCAGGCTGAGGGCTATGGCTACACCTTC; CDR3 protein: CASSPQAEGYGYTF
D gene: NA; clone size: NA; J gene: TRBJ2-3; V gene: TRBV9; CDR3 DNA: TGTGCCAGCAGCGCGGATGGACAGACCACAGATACGCAGTATTTT; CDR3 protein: CASSADGQTTDTQYF
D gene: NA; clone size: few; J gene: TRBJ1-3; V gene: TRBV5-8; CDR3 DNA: TGTGCCAGCAGCTTCAGGGGAGAGGACACCATATATTTT; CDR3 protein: CASSFRGEDTIYF
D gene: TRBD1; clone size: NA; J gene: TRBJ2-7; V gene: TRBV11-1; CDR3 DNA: TGTGCCAGCAGCTCGGACAGGGGAGGTTACGAGCAGTACTTC; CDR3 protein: CASSSDRGGYEQYF
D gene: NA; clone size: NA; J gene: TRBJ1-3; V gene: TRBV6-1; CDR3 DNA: TGTGCCAGCAGTGAAGGAGCCGCTTGGGCTGGAAACACCATATATTTT; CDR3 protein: CASSEGAAWAGNTIYF
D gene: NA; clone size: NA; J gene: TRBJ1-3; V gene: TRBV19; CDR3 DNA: TGTGCCAGTAGTTCCTCTTTCTCTGGAAACACCATATATTTT; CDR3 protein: CASSSSFSGNTIYF
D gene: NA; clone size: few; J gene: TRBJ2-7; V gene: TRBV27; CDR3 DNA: TGTGCCAGCAGTTCAGGGGAAACCTACGAGCAGTACTTC; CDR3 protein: CASSSGETYEQYF
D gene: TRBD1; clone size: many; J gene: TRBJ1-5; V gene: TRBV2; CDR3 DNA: TGTGCCAGCAGGGGGACAGGTGGAGGAAGCAATCAGCCCCAGCATTTT; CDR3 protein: CASRGTGGGSNQPQHF
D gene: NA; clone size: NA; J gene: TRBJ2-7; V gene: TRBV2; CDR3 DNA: TGTGCCAGCAGTGAAACACGGCCCGAGCAGTACTTC; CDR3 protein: CASSETRPEQYF
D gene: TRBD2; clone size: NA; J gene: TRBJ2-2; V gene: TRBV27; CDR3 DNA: TGTGCCAGCAGTTTCGGACTAGCGGGAAACGGGGAGCTGTTTTTT; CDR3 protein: CASSFGLAGNGELFF
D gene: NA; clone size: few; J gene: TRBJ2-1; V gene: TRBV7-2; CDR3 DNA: TGTGCCAGCAGCTCTAGCGACTACAATGAGCAGTTCTTC; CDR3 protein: CASSSSDYNEQFF
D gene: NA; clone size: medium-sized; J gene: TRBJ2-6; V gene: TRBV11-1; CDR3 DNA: TGTGCCAGTGGGGTGGGATTTGGGGCCAACGTCCTGACTTTC; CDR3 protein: CASGVGFGANVLTF
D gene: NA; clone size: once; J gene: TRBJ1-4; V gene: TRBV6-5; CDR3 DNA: TGTGCCAGCAGGTCAGGAGCTGAAAAACTGTTTTTT; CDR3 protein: CASRSGAEKLFF
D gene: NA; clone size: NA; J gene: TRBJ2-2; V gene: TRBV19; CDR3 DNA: TGTGCCAGTAGTACGGGGACGGTGAACACCGGGGAGCTGTTTTTT; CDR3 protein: CASSTGTVNTGELFF
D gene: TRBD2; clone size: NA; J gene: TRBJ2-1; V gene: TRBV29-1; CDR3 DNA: TGCAGCGTCATTCTGATTAGCGGGATCATCGAGCAGTTCTTC; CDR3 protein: CSVILISGIIEQFF
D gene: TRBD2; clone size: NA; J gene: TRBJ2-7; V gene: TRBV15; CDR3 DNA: TGTGCCACCAGCAGAGGCAGCGGGGTTAGCTCCTACGAGCAGTACTTC; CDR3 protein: CATSRGSGVSSYEQYF
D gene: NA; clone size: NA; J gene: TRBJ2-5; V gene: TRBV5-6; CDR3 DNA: TGTGCCAGCAGCCGGGGGACATCCCAAGAGACCCAGTACTTC; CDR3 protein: CASSRGTSQETQYF
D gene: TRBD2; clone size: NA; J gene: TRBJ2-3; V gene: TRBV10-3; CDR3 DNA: TGTGCCATCCGGGCGGGAGATGGCGAGAGCACAGATACGCAGTATTTT; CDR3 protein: CAIRAGDGESTDTQYF
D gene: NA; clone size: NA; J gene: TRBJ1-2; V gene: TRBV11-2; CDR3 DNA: TGTGCCAGCAGTTCAGGGAGGCGCTACACCTTC; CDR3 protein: CASSSGRRYTF
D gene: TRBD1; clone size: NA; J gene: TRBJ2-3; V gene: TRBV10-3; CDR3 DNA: TGTGCCAGCATGCAGGGGGACGCAGATACGCAGTATTTT; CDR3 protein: CASMQGDADTQYF
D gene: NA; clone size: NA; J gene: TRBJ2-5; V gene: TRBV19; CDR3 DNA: TGTGCCAGTAGTATTAGGGGTAATCCACAAGAGACCCAGTACTTC; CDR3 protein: CASSIRGNPQETQYF
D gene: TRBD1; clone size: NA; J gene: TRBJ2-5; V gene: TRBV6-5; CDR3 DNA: TGTGCCAGCAGATCGACAGGGAAAGGGGAGACCCAGTACTTC; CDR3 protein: CASRSTGKGETQYF
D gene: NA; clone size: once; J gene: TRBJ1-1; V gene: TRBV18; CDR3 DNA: TGTGCCAGCTCACCTCAGAAGAACACTGAAGCTTTCTTT; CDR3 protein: CASSPQKNTEAFF
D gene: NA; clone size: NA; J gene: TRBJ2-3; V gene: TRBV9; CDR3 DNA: TGTGCCAGCAGCGCGCGACAGGTTTTCCGCACAGATACGCAGTATTTT; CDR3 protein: CASSARQVFRTDTQYF